The 30 T cell receptor beta chains below were found in one sample sequenced in a study of PD-1 blockade in classical Hodgkin lymphoma. Time point: cycle 4 day 1 (C4D1), after less than 7 weeks of nivolumab. After autologous stem cell transplantation all patients relapsed, and prior brentuximab vedotin exposure differed between cohorts. By magnetic negative selection, CD4+ T cells were purified from thawed PBMCs. Generated by immunoSEQ multiplex PCR, the TCRdb table keeps only in-frame clones and is missing some. This sample has around 4,900 clones; around 80% occur once, and the top ten carry around 3.6%. Sequencing used CD4+ T cells from blood, obtained before the fourth cycle of nivolumab. Receptor source: a human donor with classical Hodgkin lymphoma.

The chain combines TRBV19 with TRBJ1-2; maybe TRBD1 (5 bases). The germline gives CDR1 LNHDA, CDR2 SQIVND (reference sequence). The V gene lost 5 bases and the J gene lost 0 bases, with 10 bases spanning the gap. The CDR3 is made up of 14 amino acids. The CDR3 loop reads CASSGGAANYGYTF. As DNA, the CDR3 is TGTGCCAGTAGTGGGGGAGCAGCTAACTATGGCTACACCTTC.

The chain uses TRBV6-6 and TRBJ1-2, with D unclear. With 4 bases removed from V and 8 bases from J, the gap between germline ends came to 14 bases. Germline assignment: CDR1 MNHNY and CDR2 SVGAGI (reference sequence). This CDR3 is built from 13 residues. DNA of the CDR3: TGTGCCAGCAGTTCTCCAGCCCGTTCGGGCTACACCTTC. Protein: CASSSPARSGYTF.

In its sample, this clone was seen once. V is TRBV28 and J is TRBJ1-2, with 7 bases matching TRBD1. Germline V gene lookup returns CDR1 MDHEN and CDR2 SYDVKM. V lost 4 bases and J lost 10; bases outside the gene matches: 9. The CDR3 spans 13 residues. The CDR3 DNA reads as TGTGCCAGCAGTTCTCGAGGGGACAGATCCTACACCTTC. Translating it yields CASSSRGDRSYTF.

V and J are TRBV5-1 and TRBJ1-5; D is undetermined. This CDR3 contains 13 residues. Germline V gene lookup returns CDR1 SGHRS and CDR2 YFSETQ. Trimming shortened V by 0 bases and J by 7 bases, and 8 bases separated the two germline ends. CDR3 in DNA: TGCGCCAGCAGCTTGGGCCCGGAGCAGCCCCAGCATTTT. Its protein product is CASSLGPEQPQHF.

This clone has a handful of counts. The chain has TRBV4-1 and TRBJ1-2; D remains ambiguous. Trimming left V 2 bases short and J 2 bases short, with 9 bases between. This CDR3 has 14 residues. CDR1 and CDR2 (germline): MGHRA, YSYEKL. The CDR3 DNA sequence: TGCGCCAGCAGCCAAATTAGAGGGAACTATGGCTACACCTTC. Its protein is CASSQIRGNYGYTF.

This clone was seen once. The CDR3 DNA reads as TGTGCCAGCAGCCTGATCTGGTCGAGAGCCGGGGGCGCGAACACTGAAGCTTTCTTT. This codes for CASSLIWSRAGGANTEAFF. The chain joins TRBV11-2 to TRBJ1-1; perhaps TRBD1 as D (6 bases). This CDR3 contains 19 residues. CDR1 and CDR2 (germline): SGHAT, FQNNGV. The germline V and J ends were trimmed by 5 bases and 1 base, with 26 bases remaining between them.

In this sample, this clone turned up a few times. The rearrangement links TRBV7-6 to TRBJ2-1, with 7 bases identical to TRBD2. Per the germline V gene, CDR1 is SGHVS and CDR2 is FNYEAQ. Unmatched junction bases numbered 8, after V lost 4 bases and J lost 2 bases. The CDR3 contains 16 residues. The CDR3 loop reads CASSSGGTGAYNEQFF. Written as DNA, the CDR3 is TGTGCCAGCAGCTCCGGGGGGACTGGGGCCTACAATGAGCAGTTCTTC.

This chain connects TRBV6-5 to TRBJ2-2, with TRBD2 identical over 9 bases. With 2 bases clipped from V and 13 bases from J, the junction kept 8 bases outside the gene matches. Germline CDR1 and CDR2: MNHEY and SVGAGI. The CDR3 is 14 residues long. The CDR3 sequence is CASSYGGTSRTLFF. The CDR3 nucleotides are TGTGCCAGCAGTTACGGCGGGACTAGCCGGACGCTGTTTTTT.

The chain is built from TRBV5-8 and TRBJ1-2; the D is unclear. This CDR3 spans 15 amino acids. V lost 4 bases, J lost 5 bases, and 18 bases lay in between. Germline V gene sequence: CDR1 SGHTS, CDR2 YDEGEE. The CDR3 reads CASSRGRTAQYGYTF. The CDR3, as DNA: TGTGCCAGCAGCAGAGGTCGCACGGCCCAATATGGCTACACCTTC.

This clone was counted a single time. This chain links TRBV11-1 with TRBJ1-1, with D unclear. Germline assignment: CDR1 SGHAT and CDR2 FQDESV (reference sequence). Trimming stripped 4 bases from V and 3 bases from J, with 15 bases between. This CDR3 has 15 residues. The CDR3 sequence is CASSSRPGSDTEAFF. CDR3 nucleotide sequence: TGTGCCAGCAGCTCCCGCCCCGGGAGCGACACTGAAGCTTTCTTT.

This chain joins TRBV27 and TRBJ1-2, with D hard to call. Germline CDR1 MNHEY, CDR2 SMNVEV (reference sequence). This CDR3 comprises 13 residues. The V end lost 3 bases, the J end lost 4 bases, and 9 bases lay between the germline ends. This CDR3 reads CASSLRRGYGYTF. The CDR3 DNA follows: TGTGCCAGCAGTTTGCGGCGGGGCTATGGCTACACCTTC.

V gene TRBV11-2 combines with J gene TRBJ1-6, with 10 bases that match TRBD1. CDR1 is SGHAT, CDR2 FQNNGV, per germline. The CDR3 contains 15 residues. V gave up 4 bases and J gave up 6 bases; unmatched junction bases: 3. The CDR3 loop is CASSSGDRGNSPLHF. In DNA, the CDR3 is TGTGCCAGCAGCTCGGGGGACAGGGGTAATTCACCCCTCCACTTT.

The chain combines TRBV19 with TRBJ1-4; D might be TRBD1 (6 bases). Trimming removed 9 bases from V and 6 bases from J, with 14 bases in between. The CDR3 totals 13 residues. Germline CDR1 LNHDA, CDR2 SQIVND (reference sequence). Here the CDR3 reads CASRDTSDEKLFF. DNA for the CDR3: TGTGCCAGCAGGGACACATCAGATGAAAAACTGTTTTTT.

This sequence joins TRBV9 and TRBJ2-2, with D perhaps TRBD1 (5 bases). Germline values: CDR1 SGDLS, CDR2 YYNGEE. The CDR3 contains 14 residues. Trimming left V 3 bases short and J 3 bases short, with 9 bases between. The CDR3 loop reads CASSARQYTGELFF. CDR3 DNA: TGTGCCAGCAGCGCCCGACAGTACACCGGGGAGCTGTTTTTT.

The chain recombines TRBV19 with TRBJ2-2, with TRBD1 identical over 7 bases. The germline gives CDR1 LNHDA, CDR2 SQIVND (reference sequence). V was pared by 4 bases and J by 5 bases, with 4 bases of the junction left unmatched. The CDR3 extends over 14 amino acids. CDR3 sequence: CASSTYRGTGELFF. CDR3 DNA sequence: TGTGCCAGTAGTACCTACAGGGGAACCGGGGAGCTGTTTTTT.

This sequence joins TRBV6-6 and TRBJ1-2; possibly TRBD1 for D (5 bases). Germline CDR1 MNHNY, CDR2 SVGAGI (reference sequence). V was cut by 6 bases and J by 4 bases, with 9 bases left in between. The CDR3 consists of 12 residues. CDR3: CASSFDSYGYTF. The CDR3 DNA sequence: TGTGCCAGCAGCTTTGACAGCTATGGCTACACCTTC.

This clone showed up just once. V and J are TRBV5-4 and TRBJ2-5; TRBD2 matches at 14 bases. There are 15 residues in the CDR3. Per germline, CDR1 SGHNT and CDR2 YYREEE (reference sequence). V lost 5 bases, J lost 2 bases, and 2 bases stayed unmatched. CDR3 DNA sequence: TGTGCCAGCAGGCGACTAGCGGGGGGGCAAGAGACCCAGTACTTC. It specifies CASRRLAGGQETQYF. Looking up the rest from reference TRBV5-4 and TRBJ2-5 gives the full variable domain: ETGVTQSPTHLIKTRGQQVTLRCSSQSGHNTVSWYQQALGQGPQFIFQYYREEENGRGNFPPRFSGLQFPNYSSELNVNALELDDSALYLCASRRLAGGQETQYFGPGTRLLVL.

The V call is TRBV7-9, the J call TRBJ1-2; no clear D. CDR3 length: 14 residues. Germline CDR1 is SEHNR and CDR2 is FQNEAQ (reference sequence). With 2 bases removed from V and 7 bases from J, the gap between germline ends came to 14 bases. The CDR3 spells CASSLPRAGRGYTF. The CDR3 nucleotides are TGTGCCAGCAGCTTACCACGGGCCGGACGTGGCTACACCTTC.

The rearrangement uses TRBV6-5 and TRBJ2-6; no firm D call. Germline V lookup: CDR1 MNHEY, CDR2 SVGAGI. V lost 2 bases, J lost 0 bases, and 8 bases lay in between. The CDR3 totals 16 residues. As DNA, the CDR3 is TGTGCCAGCAGTTACCACAGCCGCTCTGGGGCCAACGTCCTGACTTTC. Residues: CASSYHSRSGANVLTF.

V gene TRBV2 combines with J gene TRBJ2-5; 15 positions match TRBD2. The germline V gene encodes CDR1 SNHLY and CDR2 FYNNEI. V was pared by 6 bases and J by 4 bases, with 3 bases of the junction left unmatched. CDR3 length: 15 residues. CDR3 loop: CASSGLAGGRETQYF. Here the CDR3 DNA reads TGTGCCAGCAGCGGACTAGCGGGGGGGCGAGAGACCCAGTACTTC.

To note about this clone: The final CDR3 position lacks the conserved phenylalanine or tryptophan, pointing to a likely read error. The genes are TRBV5-4 and TRBJ1-1; D uncertain. V dropped 4 bases and J dropped 3 bases, with 10 bases sitting between them. CDR1 SGHNT and CDR2 YYREEE come from the germline V gene (reference sequence). The CDR3 has 13 residues. The CDR3: CASSPEGDTEAFL. DNA of the CDR3: TGTGCCAGCAGCCCAGAAGGTGACACTGAAGCTTTCCTT.

The rearrangement links TRBV7-2 to TRBJ2-2, with D perhaps TRBD2 (6 bases). This CDR3 region has 13 residues. Germline V gene sequence: CDR1 SGHTA, CDR2 FQGNSA. The V end was cut by 3 bases, the J end by 9 bases, with 11 bases between. The CDR3 protein is CASSLRGGRELFF. The CDR3 region has the DNA TGTGCCAGCAGCTTGCGGGGTGGGCGGGAGCTGTTTTTT.

V is TRBV5-8 and J is TRBJ2-3; 9 bases align to TRBD1. The CDR3 has 16 residues. With 4 bases clipped from V and 1 base from J, the junction kept 7 bases outside the gene matches. Looked up from germline, CDR1 is SGHTS and CDR2 is YDEGEE. CDR3 coding DNA: TGTGCCAGCAGCGCCGGGACAGGGAGGCGCACAGATACGCAGTATTTT. It translates to CASSAGTGRRTDTQYF.

This chain links TRBV4-2 with TRBJ2-2, with TRBD2 matching over 9 bases. The CDR3 spans 17 residues. CDR1 is LGHNA, CDR2 YNFKEQ, per germline. V lost 4 bases, J lost 5 bases, and 11 bases stayed unmatched. In DNA, the CDR3 is TGTGCCAGCAGCCCTTTAATGCCTAGCGGGGCAACCGGGGAGCTGTTTTTT. This encodes CASSPLMPSGATGELFF.

The rearrangement joins TRBV6-6 to TRBJ2-7; 7 bases are a match to TRBD2. Germline V gene sequence: CDR1 MNHNY, CDR2 SVGAGI (reference sequence). The CDR3 contains 14 residues. J was trimmed by 0 bases and V by 2 bases; bases with no gene match: 1. The CDR3 region is CASSYPGGSYEQYF. The DNA for the CDR3 is TGTGCCAGCAGTTACCCGGGGGGCTCCTACGAGCAGTACTTC.

This clone is labeled as hyperexpanded. The same CDR3 also results from other DNA sequences found in this sample. The chain links TRBV6-6 to TRBJ1-1; TRBD1 agrees at 7 bases. With 6 bases clipped from V and 0 bases from J, the junction kept 4 bases outside the gene matches. This CDR3 is 14 amino acids long. Germline CDR1 MNHNY, CDR2 SVGAGI (reference sequence). The CDR3 sequence is CASSPTGMNTEAFF. The CDR3, as DNA: TGTGCCAGCAGCCCGACAGGGATGAACACTGAAGCTTTCTTT.

The V gene is TRBV9, the J gene TRBJ2-5, with D possibly TRBD2 on 6 matching bases. V lost 4 bases, J lost 0 bases, and 10 bases lay in between. Germline V CDR1 and CDR2: SGDLS, YYNGEE. The CDR3 totals 14 residues. The CDR3 spells CASSLRGYQETQYF. DNA for the CDR3: TGTGCCAGCAGCTTACGGGGGTACCAAGAGACCCAGTACTTC.

The chain recombines TRBV2 with TRBJ2-2, with 8 bases aligning to TRBD2. The trim removed 6 bases at V and 2 bases at J, leaving 2 bases unmatched. This CDR3 region has 14 residues. Germline V gene sequence: CDR1 SNHLY, CDR2 FYNNEI. The CDR3 is CASRRGANTGELFF. CDR3 in DNA: TGTGCCAGCAGGCGGGGGGCTAACACCGGGGAGCTGTTTTTT.

This clone is a singleton in its sample. The V gene is TRBV4-3, the J gene TRBJ2-5; 11 positions match TRBD1. With V trimmed by 1 base and J by 5 bases, 3 bases remained unmatched. CDR3 size: 15 residues. The germline V gene encodes CDR1 LGHNA and CDR2 YSLEER. The CDR3 loop reads CASSQGDRGYETQYF. CDR3 in DNA: TGCGCCAGCAGCCAAGGGGACAGGGGGTATGAGACCCAGTACTTC.

The chain joins TRBV6-5 to TRBJ1-2; TRBD1 might be the D (6 bases). There are 15 residues in the CDR3. With 0 bases removed from V and 7 bases from J, the gap between germline ends came to 15 bases. The V gene's germline CDR1 is MNHEY and CDR2 SVGAGI. Here the CDR3 reads CASSYSRQVVGGYTF. The CDR3 region has the DNA TGTGCCAGCAGTTACTCTAGACAGGTGGTGGGTGGCTACACCTTC.